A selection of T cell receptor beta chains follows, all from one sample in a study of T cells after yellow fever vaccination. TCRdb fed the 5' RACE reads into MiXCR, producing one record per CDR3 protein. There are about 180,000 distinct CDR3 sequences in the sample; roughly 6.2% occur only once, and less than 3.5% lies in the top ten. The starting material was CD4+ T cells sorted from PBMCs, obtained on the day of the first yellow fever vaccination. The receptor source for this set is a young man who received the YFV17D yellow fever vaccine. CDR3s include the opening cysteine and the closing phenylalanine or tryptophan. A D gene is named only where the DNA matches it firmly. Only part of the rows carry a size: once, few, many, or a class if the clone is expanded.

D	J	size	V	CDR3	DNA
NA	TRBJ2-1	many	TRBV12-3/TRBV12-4	CASRPGLTVLGEQFF	TGTGCCAGCAGACCGGGTTTGACGGTTCTGGGTGAGCAGTTCTTC
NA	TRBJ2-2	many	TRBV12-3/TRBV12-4	CASSFPGELFF	TGTGCCAGCAGTTTCCCCGGGGAGCTGTTTTTT
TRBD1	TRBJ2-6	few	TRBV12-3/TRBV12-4	CASKLHGQGRTGANVLTF	TGTGCCAGCAAGCTCCATGGACAGGGTAGGACTGGGGCCAACGTCCTGACTTTC
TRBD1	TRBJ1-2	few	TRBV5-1	CASSLGQADGYTF	TGCGCCAGCAGCCTGGGACAGGCCGATGGCTACACCTTC
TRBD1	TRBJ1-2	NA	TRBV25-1	CASSDTGQGSGYTF	TGTGCCAGCAGTGACACGGGACAGGGGAGTGGCTACACCTTC
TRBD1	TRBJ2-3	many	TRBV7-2	CASSDRGSDTQYF	TGTGCCAGCAGCGACAGGGGCTCGGATACGCAGTATTTT
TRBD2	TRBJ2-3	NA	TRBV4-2	CASSQVSAGGADTQYF	TGTGCCAGCAGCCAAGTCTCAGCGGGGGGGGCAGATACGCAGTATTTT
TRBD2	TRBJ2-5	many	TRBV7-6	CASSVTSGGTETQYF	TGTGCCAGCAGCGTGACTAGCGGGGGAACAGAGACCCAGTACTTC
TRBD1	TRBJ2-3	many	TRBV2	CASIDRGAGDTQYF	TGTGCCAGCATCGACAGGGGGGCGGGCGATACGCAGTATTTT
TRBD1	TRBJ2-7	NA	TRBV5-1	CASSLGDRVAEQYF	TGCGCCAGCAGCTTGGGGGACAGGGTCGCGGAGCAGTACTTC
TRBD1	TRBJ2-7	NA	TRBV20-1	CSAITPGQAHEQYF	TGCAGTGCTATCACCCCCGGACAGGCCCACGAGCAGTACTTC
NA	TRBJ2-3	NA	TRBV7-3	CACSPPAGTSRADTQYF	TGTGCCTGCAGCCCCCCGGCCGGGACCTCGCGGGCAGATACGCAGTATTTT
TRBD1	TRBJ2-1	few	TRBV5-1	CASSLETGGNEQFF	TGCGCCAGCAGCTTGGAGACAGGGGGAAATGAGCAGTTCTTC
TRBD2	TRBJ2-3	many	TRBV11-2	CASSGGLATDTQYF	TGTGCCAGCAGCGGCGGACTAGCAACAGATACGCAGTATTTT
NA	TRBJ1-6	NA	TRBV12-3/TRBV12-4	CASSLGPYNSPLHF	TGTGCCAGCAGTTTGGGACCCTATAATTCACCCCTCCACTTT
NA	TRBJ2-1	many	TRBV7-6	CASSLGGRRWTYNEQFF	TGTGCCAGCAGCTTAGGTGGGCGGCGGTGGACCTACAATGAGCAGTTCTTC
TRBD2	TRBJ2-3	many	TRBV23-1	CASSQGLAGQRVADTQYF	TGCGCCAGCAGTCAGGGACTAGCGGGGCAAAGGGTCGCAGATACGCAGTATTTT
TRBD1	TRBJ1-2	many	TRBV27	CASSRPGTGHGYTF	TGTGCCAGCAGCCGTCCGGGGACAGGGCATGGCTACACCTTC
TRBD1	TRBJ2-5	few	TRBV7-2	CASRKGAGQETQYF	TGTGCCAGCAGAAAGGGGGCAGGACAAGAGACCCAGTACTTC
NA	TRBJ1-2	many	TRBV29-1	CSVGTNYGYTF	TGCAGCGTTGGGACAAACTATGGCTACACCTTC
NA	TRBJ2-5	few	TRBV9	CASSVGPTRGEETQYF	TGTGCCAGCAGCGTCGGCCCGACTCGGGGAGAAGAGACCCAGTACTTC
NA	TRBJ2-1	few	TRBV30	CAWRLGSNEQFF	TGTGCCTGGAGACTGGGGTCCAATGAGCAGTTCTTC
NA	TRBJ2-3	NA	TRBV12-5	CASGFQGSDTQYF	TGTGCTAGTGGTTTCCAGGGCTCAGATACGCAGTATTTT
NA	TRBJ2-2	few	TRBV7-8	CASSRRPGWDTGELFF	TGTGCCAGCAGCCGTCGCCCCGGATGGGACACCGGGGAGCTGTTTTTT
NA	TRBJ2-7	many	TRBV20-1	CSARGVYEQYF	TGCAGTGCTAGAGGGGTCTACGAGCAGTACTTC
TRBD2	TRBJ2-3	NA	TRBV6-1	CASRVAGAGSDTQYF	TGTGCCAGCAGGGTAGCGGGGGCCGGATCAGATACGCAGTATTTT
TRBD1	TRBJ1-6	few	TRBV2	CASGTANSPLHF	TGTGCCAGCGGGACAGCGAATTCACCCCTCCACTTT
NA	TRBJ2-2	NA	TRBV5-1	CASSVSGVIGELFF	TGCGCCAGCAGCGTTTCAGGCGTCATCGGGGAGCTGTTTTTT
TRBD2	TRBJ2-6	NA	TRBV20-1	CSARDKRGGSGANVLTF	TGCAGTGCTAGAGATAAGCGGGGGGGATCTGGGGCCAACGTCCTGACTTTC
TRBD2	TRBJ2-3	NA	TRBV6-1	CASSEARGGLAGLDTQYF	TGTGCCAGCAGTGAAGCGCGGGGGGGACTAGCGGGGTTAGATACGCAGTATTTT
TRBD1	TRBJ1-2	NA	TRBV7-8	CASSKDRRYGYTF	TGTGCCAGCAGCAAGGACAGGCGCTATGGCTACACCTTC
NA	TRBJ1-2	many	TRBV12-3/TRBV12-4	CASSSGRARGYTF	TGTGCCAGCAGTAGCGGTAGGGCCCGCGGCTACACCTTC
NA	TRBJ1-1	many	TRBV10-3	CAISESRDTEAFF	TGTGCCATCAGTGAGTCACGAGACACTGAAGCTTTCTTT
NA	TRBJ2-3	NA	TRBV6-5	CASSYSDPTDTQYF	TGTGCCAGCAGTTACTCCGACCCTACAGATACGCAGTATTTT
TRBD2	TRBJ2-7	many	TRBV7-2	CASSLVAGGREQYF	TGTGCCAGCAGCTTAGTTGCGGGGGGACGCGAGCAGTACTTC
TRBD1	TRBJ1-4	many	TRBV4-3	CASSHLPGQGYEKLFF	TGCGCCAGCAGCCATCTCCCGGGACAGGGGTACGAAAAACTGTTTTTT
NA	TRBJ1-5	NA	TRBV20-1	CSASAGVRNQHF	TGCAGTGCTTCCGCAGGGGTGAGAAACCAGCATTTT
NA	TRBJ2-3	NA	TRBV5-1	CASYQTGSTDTQYF	TGCGCCAGTTACCAGACAGGTAGCACAGATACGCAGTATTTT
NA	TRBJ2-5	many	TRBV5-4	CASSLPGSGGETQYF	TGTGCCAGCAGCTTGCCGGGGTCGGGTGGAGAGACCCAGTACTTC
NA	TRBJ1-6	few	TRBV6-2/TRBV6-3	CASSYDWNSPLHF	TGTGCCAGCAGTTACGATTGGAATTCACCCCTCCACTTT
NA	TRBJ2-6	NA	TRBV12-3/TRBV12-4	CASTKTPGANVLTF	TGTGCCAGCACCAAGACCCCTGGGGCCAACGTCCTGACTTTC
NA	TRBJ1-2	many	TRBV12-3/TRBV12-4	CASSLALLQLYGGYTF	TGTGCCAGCAGTTTAGCTTTATTACAACTATATGGAGGCTACACCTTC
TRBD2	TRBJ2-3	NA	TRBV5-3	CAIGPAGGRTDTQYF	TGTGCCATCGGCCCTGCGGGGGGGCGCACAGATACGCAGTATTTT
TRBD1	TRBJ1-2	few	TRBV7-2	CASSLTGGRNYGYTF	TGTGCCAGCAGCTTAACAGGGGGGCGCAACTATGGCTACACCTTC
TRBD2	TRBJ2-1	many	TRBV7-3	CASSLGTNNEQFF	TGTGCCAGCAGCTTAGGGACTAACAATGAGCAGTTCTTC
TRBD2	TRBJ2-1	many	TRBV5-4	CASSRTSGGYNEQFF	TGTGCCAGCAGCCGGACTAGCGGGGGATACAATGAGCAGTTCTTC